This is a list of T cell receptor beta chains from one sample in a study of cytomegalovirus exposure and HLA in healthy donors. The repertoire was sequenced with immunoSEQ multiplex PCR; TCRdb's copy has only in-frame clones and lacks some. The table shows about 130,000 clones, with 85% to 90% occurring only once. Sequencing used PBMCs. All receptors come from a young woman in good health and CMV-seropositive. Both conserved end residues are part of each CDR3. The order of the fields is CDR3 length, clone size, D gene, J gene, V gene, CDR3 protein, CDR3 DNA. D genes are given only for firm matches. The size of a clone is reported for some rows only, either as once, few or many, or as a class for expanded clones.

>15|.|.|TRBJ1-1|TRBV28
CASSLGGAGNTEAFF
TGTGCCAGCAGTTTAGGGGGCGCGGGGAACACTGAAGCTTTCTTT
>18|once|.|TRBJ1-6|TRBV7-2
CASSWGVPTSSYNSPLHF
TGTGCCAGCAGCTGGGGAGTACCGACAAGCTCCTATAATTCACCCCTCCACTTT
>13|.|TRBD1|TRBJ1-1|TRBV10-1
CASSEQGATEAFF
TGCGCCAGCAGTGAACAGGGGGCAACTGAAGCTTTCTTT
>18|.|TRBD1|TRBJ2-7|TRBV4-1
CASSLLELTGTGVYEQYF
TGCGCCAGCAGCCTCCTTGAATTAACCGGGACAGGGGTCTACGAGCAGTACTTC
>13|.|.|TRBJ2-7|TRBV28
CASSLGGYYEQYF
TGTGCCAGCAGTTTAGGGGGGTATTACGAGCAGTACTTC
>16|once|.|TRBJ1-1|TRBV5-1
CASTGGRGGGNTEAFF
TGCGCCAGCACCGGGGGCCGGGGGGGTGGGAACACTGAAGCTTTCTTT
>12|.|TRBD1|TRBJ1-1|TRBV2
CASSLRTGKAFF
TGTGCCAGCAGTCTCAGGACAGGGAAGGCTTTCTTT
>13|.|.|TRBJ2-5|TRBV7-6
CASRFGGSGTQYF
TGTGCCAGCAGATTCGGGGGATCAGGGACCCAGTACTTC
>14|.|TRBD1|TRBJ1-2|TRBV7-2
CASSSEDRVKGYTF
TGTGCCAGCAGCTCAGAGGACAGGGTCAAAGGCTACACCTTC
>19|.|TRBD2|TRBJ2-3|TRBV11-3
CASSLYLISGTNYTDTQYF
TGTGCCAGCAGCTTATATCTCATTTCCGGGACTAATTACACAGATACGCAGTATTTT
>15|.|.|TRBJ2-3|TRBV15
CATRDGGGSTDTQYF
TGTGCCACCAGGGATGGGGGCGGAAGCACAGATACGCAGTATTTT
>12|.|.|TRBJ2-3|TRBV6-5
CASRESTDTQYF
TGTGCCAGCAGGGAGAGTACAGATACGCAGTATTTT
>17|.|.|TRBJ1-3|TRBV7-6
CASSSGGARRSGNTIYF
TGTGCCAGCAGCTCCGGCGGGGCCCGGCGGTCCGGAAACACCATATATTTT
>13|.|TRBD2|TRBJ2-1|TRBV19
CASSIGLANEQFF
TGTGCCAGTAGTATAGGACTAGCCAATGAGCAGTTCTTC
>14|.|.|TRBJ1-1|TRBV5-1
CASSRGTPNTEAFF
TGCGCCAGCAGCAGAGGGACACCGAACACTGAAGCTTTCTTT
>13|.|TRBD1|TRBJ1-2|TRBV6-1
CASSPDRGLGYTF
TGTGCCAGCAGTCCGGACAGGGGGCTAGGCTACACCTTC
>13|.|.|TRBJ1-1|TRBV7-2
CASSLAANTEAFF
TGTGCCAGCAGCTTAGCGGCGAACACTGAAGCTTTCTTT
>15|.|TRBD1|TRBJ2-5|TRBV7-6
CASRPDRGLRETQYF
TGTGCCAGCAGACCCGACAGGGGGCTGAGGGAGACCCAGTACTTC
>14|.|.|TRBJ2-7|TRBV19
CASSNVGRYYEQYF
TGTGCCAGTAGTAACGTCGGCAGGTACTACGAGCAGTACTTC
>16|.|TRBD1|TRBJ2-3|TRBV7-2
CASSFGPTGGPDTQYF
TGTGCCAGCAGCTTCGGACCAACAGGGGGTCCAGATACGCAGTATTTT
>16|.|.|TRBJ1-6|TRBV7-2
CASSSGWTSNNSPLHF
TGTGCCAGCAGCTCTGGCTGGACTTCCAATAATTCACCCCTCCACTTT
>13|.|.|TRBJ1-2|TRBV18
CASSPAAGDGYTF
TGTGCCAGCTCACCTGCGGCAGGGGATGGCTACACCTTC
>16|.|.|TRBJ2-5|TRBV15
CATSRRGAGGMETQYF
TGTGCCACCAGCAGACGGGGGGCAGGAGGAATGGAGACCCAGTACTTC
>14|once|.|TRBJ1-3|TRBV7-9
CASTATDSGNTIYF
TGTGCCAGCACTGCGACAGACTCTGGAAACACCATATATTTT
>15|.|.|TRBJ1-6|TRBV4-2
CASSPGPGSGSPLHF
TGTGCCAGCAGCCCGGGTCCCGGTAGCGGTTCACCCCTCCACTTT
>16|.|TRBD2|TRBJ2-1|TRBV7-2
CASSLAWRGDRTKQFF
TGTGCCAGCAGCTTAGCTTGGCGGGGGGATCGGACGAAGCAGTTCTTC
>15|.|.|TRBJ1-3|TRBV6-1
CASSEFDNSGNTIYF
TGTGCCAGCAGTGAATTTGACAACTCTGGAAACACCATATATTTT
>12|.|TRBD1|TRBJ2-1|TRBV5-4
CASSSTGSEQFF
TGTGCCAGCAGCTCGACAGGGAGTGAGCAGTTCTTC
>15|few|TRBD1|TRBJ2-7|TRBV2
CASSGQGAGVAEQYF
TGTGCCAGCAGTGGACAGGGGGCTGGAGTCGCCGAGCAGTACTTC
>12|once|.|TRBJ2-2|TRBV27
CASSTQGGELFF
TGTGCCAGCAGTACTCAGGGCGGGGAGCTGTTTTTT
>17|.|TRBD2|TRBJ2-7|TRBV19
CASSPGLAGGFSYEQYF
TGTGCCAGTAGTCCCGGACTAGCGGGGGGATTCTCCTACGAGCAGTACTTC
>15|.|.|TRBJ2-3|TRBV15
CATSRDGGLTDTQYF
TGTGCCACCAGCAGAGACGGGGGACTCACAGATACGCAGTATTTT
>15|many|TRBD2|TRBJ2-5|TRBV27
CASSSNWGGQETQYF
TGTGCCAGCAGTTCGAACTGGGGGGGTCAAGAGACCCAGTACTTC
>14|.|.|TRBJ1-1|TRBV30
CAWSAMDLGTEAFF
TGTGCCTGGAGTGCAATGGACTTAGGGACTGAAGCTTTCTTT
>14|.|.|TRBJ1-5|TRBV27
CATSAGAGNQPQHF
TGTGCCACCAGCGCGGGGGCGGGTAATCAGCCCCAGCATTTT
>16|.|TRBD1|TRBJ2-1|TRBV4-2
CASSLTQGFGNNEQFF
TGTGCCAGCAGCCTTACACAGGGGTTTGGGAACAATGAGCAGTTCTTC
>13|once|.|TRBJ2-1|TRBV11-3
CASSPLGSNEQFF
TGTGCCAGCAGCCCCCTAGGCTCTAATGAGCAGTTCTTC
>17|.|.|TRBJ1-4|TRBV10-1
CASKKKESGVVNEKLFF
TGCGCCAGCAAAAAGAAAGAGTCAGGGGTGGTAAATGAAAAACTGTTTTTT
>14|.|TRBD1|TRBJ1-5|TRBV14
CASRRQGPNQPQHF
TGTGCCAGCAGGCGACAGGGGCCGAATCAGCCCCAGCATTTT
>17|.|.|TRBJ2-3|TRBV4-1
CASSQDITGRGVNTQYF
TGCGCCAGCAGCCAAGATATTACGGGCAGGGGGGTAAATACGCAGTATTTT
>16|.|.|TRBJ1-5|TRBV5-6
CASSSRAAGIGQPQHF
TGTGCCAGCAGCTCAAGAGCGGCGGGGATCGGGCAGCCCCAGCATTTT
>18|few|TRBD2|TRBJ2-3|TRBV4-1
CASSQNNRLAGPLHTQYF
TGCGCCAGCAGCCAGAATAACCGACTAGCGGGACCACTCCATACGCAGTATTTT
>17|.|TRBD1|TRBJ2-2|TRBV7-9
CASSPVWGTGQNGELFF
TGTGCCAGCAGCCCTGTGTGGGGGACAGGACAAAACGGGGAGCTGTTTTTT
>15|.|TRBD1|TRBJ1-6|TRBV27
CASSLGQGFNSPLHF
TGTGCCAGCAGTCTAGGACAGGGCTTTAATTCACCCCTCCACTTT
>13|.|.|TRBJ1-1|TRBV5-4
CASSLPSEGGAFF
TGTGCCAGCAGCTTGCCTTCCGAAGGGGGAGCTTTCTTT
>16|once|TRBD2|TRBJ2-3|TRBV7-2
CASSLVIAGGVDTQYF
TGTGCCAGCAGCTTAGTAATAGCGGGAGGGGTAGATACGCAGTATTTT
>13|.|.|TRBJ1-5|TRBV29-1
CSVLTRTDQPQHF
TGCAGCGTTTTAACTCGGACAGACCAGCCCCAGCATTTT
>14|.|TRBD1|TRBJ1-2|TRBV5-6
CASTFWPGGGGYTF
TGTGCCAGCACCTTTTGGCCAGGGGGCGGAGGCTACACCTTC
>15|.|TRBD1|TRBJ1-2|TRBV7-2
CASSLGTGGFYGYTF
TGTGCCAGCAGCCTCGGGACAGGGGGCTTCTATGGCTACACCTTC
>13|.|TRBD2|TRBJ2-7|TRBV10-1
CASSAQRGYEQYF
TGCGCCAGCAGCGCCCAGCGGGGCTACGAGCAGTACTTC
>20|.|.|TRBJ1-2|TRBV28
CASSLWSSDLVNEKDYGYTF
TGTGCCAGCAGTTTATGGTCCAGTGACCTAGTTAACGAGAAGGACTATGGCTACACCTTC
>18|.|TRBD1|TRBJ1-4|TRBV7-9
CASSPRLGTGGTNEKLFF
TGTGCCAGCAGCCCACGGTTGGGGACAGGGGGGACTAATGAAAAACTGTTTTTT
>15|.|.|TRBJ1-2|TRBV6-5
CASSSSPRVNYGYTF
TGTGCCAGCAGCTCCTCCCCCAGGGTAAACTATGGCTACACCTTC